The clone carrying this T cell receptor (beta chain) was detected only a few times. Its antigen is currently unknown. V was pared by 1 base and J by 4 bases, with 13 bases between. The CDR3 is 16 residues long. The V gene's germline CDR1 is PRHDT and CDR2 FYEKMQ (reference sequence). As to treatment: oral pan-JAK inhibitor, 5-10 mg twice daily. These data belong to a study of CD8+ T cells in alopecia areata. General observations from the study: Amid tofacitinib therapy, many expanded lesional clones stayed present in scalp and blood.

As the sequencing template, cDNA was produced by extracting RNA and reverse transcribing it. Method: immunoSEQ multiplex PCR; TCRdb's copy keeps in-frame clones and lacks some. The sample yields approximately 220,000 clones, around two fifths seen once. The specimen was CD4+ T cells sorted from blood, collected between weeks 30 and 35, from a patient treated with tofacitinib. This TCR was sampled from a human donor with alopecia areata. The gene calls are TRBV13 and TRBJ2-2, with D perhaps TRBD1 (6 bases). CDR3 sequence: CASSLEAGVVTGELFF. The CDR3 DNA follows: TGTGCCAGCAGCTTAGAGGCAGGGGTCGTCACCGGGGAGCTGTTTTTT.